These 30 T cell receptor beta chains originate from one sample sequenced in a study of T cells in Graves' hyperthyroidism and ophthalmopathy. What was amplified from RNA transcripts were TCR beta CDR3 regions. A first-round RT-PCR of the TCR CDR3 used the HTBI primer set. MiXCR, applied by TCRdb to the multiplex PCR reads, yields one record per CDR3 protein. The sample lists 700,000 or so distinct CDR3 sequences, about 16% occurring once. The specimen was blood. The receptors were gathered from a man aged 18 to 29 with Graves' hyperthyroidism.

The CDR3: CASSSWTGASGYTF. In DNA, the CDR3 is TGTGCCAGCAGTTCCTGGACAGGGGCCTCTGGCTACACCTTC. The chain has TRBV6-2 or TRBV6-3 and TRBJ1-2; 9 bases match TRBD1. CDR1 is MNHEY, CDR2 SVGEGT, per germline. CDR3 size: 14 residues. J was trimmed by 7 bases and V by 4 bases; bases with no gene match: 7.

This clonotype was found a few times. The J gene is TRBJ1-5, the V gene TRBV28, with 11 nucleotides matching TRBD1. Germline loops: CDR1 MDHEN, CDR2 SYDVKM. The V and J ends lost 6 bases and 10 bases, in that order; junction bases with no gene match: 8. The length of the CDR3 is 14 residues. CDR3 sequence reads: CASSPRTGGSPQHF. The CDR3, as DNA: TGTGCCAGCAGCCCGCGGACAGGGGGCAGTCCCCAGCATTTT.

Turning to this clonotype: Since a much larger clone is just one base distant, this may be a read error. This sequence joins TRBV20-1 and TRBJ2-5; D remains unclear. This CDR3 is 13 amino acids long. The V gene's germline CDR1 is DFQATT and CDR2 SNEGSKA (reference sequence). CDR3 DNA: TGCGGTGCTAGAGATCCCGGTCAAGAGACCCAGTACTTC. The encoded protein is CGARDPGQETQYF.

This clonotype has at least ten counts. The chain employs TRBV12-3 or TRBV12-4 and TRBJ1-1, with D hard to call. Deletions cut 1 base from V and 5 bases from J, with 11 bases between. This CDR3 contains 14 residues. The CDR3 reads CASSLEVRPTEAFF. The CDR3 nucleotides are TGTGCCAGCAGTTTAGAGGTTAGGCCGACTGAAGCTTTCTTT.

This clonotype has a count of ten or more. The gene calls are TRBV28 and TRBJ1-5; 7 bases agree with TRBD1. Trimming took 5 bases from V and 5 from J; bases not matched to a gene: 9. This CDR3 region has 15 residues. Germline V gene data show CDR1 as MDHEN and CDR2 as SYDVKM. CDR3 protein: CASSEGDSRDQPQHF. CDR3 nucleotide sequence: TGTGCCAGCAGTGAAGGGGACAGTCGGGATCAGCCCCAGCATTTT.

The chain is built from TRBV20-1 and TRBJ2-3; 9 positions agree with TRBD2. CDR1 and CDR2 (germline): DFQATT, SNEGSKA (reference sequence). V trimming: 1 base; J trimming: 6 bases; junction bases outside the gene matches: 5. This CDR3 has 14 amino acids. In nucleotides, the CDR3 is TGCAGTGCTAGAGGTAGCGGGAGTGGGGATACGCAGTATTTT. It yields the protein CSARGSGSGDTQYF.

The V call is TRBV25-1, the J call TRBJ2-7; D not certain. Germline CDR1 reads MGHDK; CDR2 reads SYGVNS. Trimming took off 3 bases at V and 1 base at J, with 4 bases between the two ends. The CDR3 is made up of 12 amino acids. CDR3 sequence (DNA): TGTGCCAGCAGTGACATGTCCTACGAGCAGTACTTC. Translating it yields CASSDMSYEQYF.

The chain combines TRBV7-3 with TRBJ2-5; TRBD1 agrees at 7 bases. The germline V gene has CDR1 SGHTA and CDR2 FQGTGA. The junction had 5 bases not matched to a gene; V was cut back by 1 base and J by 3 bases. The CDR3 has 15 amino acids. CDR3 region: CASSLNSGTEETQYF. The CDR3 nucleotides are TGTGCCAGCAGCTTAAATTCGGGGACAGAAGAGACCCAGTACTTC.

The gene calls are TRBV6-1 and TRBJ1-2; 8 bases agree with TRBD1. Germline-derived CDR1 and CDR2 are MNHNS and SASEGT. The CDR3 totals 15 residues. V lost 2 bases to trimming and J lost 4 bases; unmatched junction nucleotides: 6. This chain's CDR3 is CASSESRGRLYGYTF. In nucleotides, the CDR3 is TGTGCCAGCAGTGAAAGCAGGGGGCGCCTCTATGGCTACACCTTC.

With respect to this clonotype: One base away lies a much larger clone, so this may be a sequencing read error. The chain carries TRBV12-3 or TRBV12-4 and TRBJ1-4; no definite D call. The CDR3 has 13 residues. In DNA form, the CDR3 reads TGTGCCAACAGTTTCCGGCGGGATGAAAAACTGTTTTTT. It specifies CANSFRRDEKLFF.

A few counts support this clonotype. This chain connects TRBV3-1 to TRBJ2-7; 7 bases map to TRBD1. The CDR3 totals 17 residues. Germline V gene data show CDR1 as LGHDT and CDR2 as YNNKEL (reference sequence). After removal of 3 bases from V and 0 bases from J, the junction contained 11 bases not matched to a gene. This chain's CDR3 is CASSHPLGRQGSYEQYF. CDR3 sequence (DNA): TGTGCCAGCAGCCACCCCCTGGGGCGACAGGGCTCCTACGAGCAGTACTTC.

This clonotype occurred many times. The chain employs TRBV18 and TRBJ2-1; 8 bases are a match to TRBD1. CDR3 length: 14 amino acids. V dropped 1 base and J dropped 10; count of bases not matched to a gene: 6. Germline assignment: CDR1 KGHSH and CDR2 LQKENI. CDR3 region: CASSPLDRDREQFF. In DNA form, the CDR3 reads TGTGCCAGCTCACCACTGGACAGGGATCGGGAGCAGTTCTTC. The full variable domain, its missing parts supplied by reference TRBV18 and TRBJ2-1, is NAGVMQNPRHLVRRRGQEARLRCSPMKGHSHVYWYRQLPEEGLKFMVYLQKENIIDESGMPKERFSAEFPKEGPSILRIQQVVRGDSAAYFCASSPLDRDREQFFGPGTRLTVL.

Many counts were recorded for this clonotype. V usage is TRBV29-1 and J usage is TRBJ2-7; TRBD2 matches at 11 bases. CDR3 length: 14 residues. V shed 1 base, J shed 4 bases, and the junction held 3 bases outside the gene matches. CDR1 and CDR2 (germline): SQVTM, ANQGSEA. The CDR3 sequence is CSVEVASGRYEQYF. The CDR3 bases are TGCAGCGTTGAAGTTGCTAGCGGGAGGTACGAGCAGTACTTC.

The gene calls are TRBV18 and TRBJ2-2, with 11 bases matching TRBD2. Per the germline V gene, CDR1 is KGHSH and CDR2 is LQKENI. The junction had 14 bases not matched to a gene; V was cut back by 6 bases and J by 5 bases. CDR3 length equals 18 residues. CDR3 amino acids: CASSPGTSGHTGTGELFF. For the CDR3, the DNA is TGTGCCAGCTCGCCCGGGACTAGCGGCCATACGGGTACCGGGGAGCTGTTTTTT.

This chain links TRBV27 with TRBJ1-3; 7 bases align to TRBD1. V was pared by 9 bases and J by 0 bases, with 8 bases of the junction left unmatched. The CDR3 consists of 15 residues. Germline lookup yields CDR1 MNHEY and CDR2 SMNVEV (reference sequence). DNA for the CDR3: TGTGCCAGTTCGGACAGGATGAGCTCTGGAAACACCATATATTTT. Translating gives CASSDRMSSGNTIYF.

This chain's CDR3 is CASSSVPVGVGHHNEQFF. CDR3 coding DNA: TGTGCCAGCAGTTCTGTACCCGTGGGGGTAGGGCACCACAATGAGCAGTTCTTC. The gene calls are TRBV28 and TRBJ2-1, with D possibly being TRBD1 or TRBD2 (5 bases each). The germline V gene has CDR1 MDHEN and CDR2 SYDVKM. The CDR3 has 18 amino acids. Deletions cut 4 bases from V and 5 bases from J, with 24 bases between.

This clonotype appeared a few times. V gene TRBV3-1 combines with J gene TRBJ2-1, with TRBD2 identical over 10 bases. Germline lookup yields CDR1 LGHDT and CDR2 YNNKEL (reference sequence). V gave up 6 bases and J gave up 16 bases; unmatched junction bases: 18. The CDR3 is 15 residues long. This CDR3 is CASSPSLAGELAQFF. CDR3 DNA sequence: TGTGCCAGCAGTCCGAGTCTAGCGGGAGAATTGGCCCAATTCTTC.

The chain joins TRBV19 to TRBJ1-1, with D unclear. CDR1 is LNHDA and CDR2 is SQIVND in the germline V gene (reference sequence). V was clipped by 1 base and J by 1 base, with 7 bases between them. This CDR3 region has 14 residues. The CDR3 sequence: CASSIGQRNTEAFF. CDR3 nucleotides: TGTGCCAGTAGTATAGGGCAACGGAACACTGAAGCTTTCTTT.

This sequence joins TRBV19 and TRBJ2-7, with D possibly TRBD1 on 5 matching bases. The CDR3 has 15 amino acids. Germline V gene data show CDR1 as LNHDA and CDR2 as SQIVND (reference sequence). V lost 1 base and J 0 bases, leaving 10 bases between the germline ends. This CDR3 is CASSIAGRASYEQYF. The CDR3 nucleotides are TGTGCCAGTAGTATAGCCGGCAGGGCCTCCTACGAGCAGTACTTC.

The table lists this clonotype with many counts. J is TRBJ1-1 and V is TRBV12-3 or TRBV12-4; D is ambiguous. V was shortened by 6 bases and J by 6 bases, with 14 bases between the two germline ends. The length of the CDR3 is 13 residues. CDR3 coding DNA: TGTGCCAGCAGATATGGGCCACGCGCTGAAGCTTTCTTT. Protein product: CASRYGPRAEAFF.

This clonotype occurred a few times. CDR3 sequence: CASSYRHGVNYGYTF. The CDR3, as DNA: TGTGCCAGCAGCTATAGACACGGGGTTAACTATGGCTACACCTTC. The chain recombines TRBV7-2 with TRBJ1-2; D gene unclear. The CDR3 has 15 residues. CDR1 is SGHTA, CDR2 FQGNSA, per germline. Trimming pared 4 bases from V and 1 base from J, leaving 13 bases between. The variable domain in full, with the rest retrieved from reference TRBV7-2 and TRBJ1-2, is GAGVSQSPSNKVTEKGKDVELRCDPISGHTALYWYRQSLGQGLEFLIYFQGNSAPDKSGLPSDRFSAERTGGSVSTLTIQRTQQEDSAVYLCASSYRHGVNYGYTFGSGTRLTVV.

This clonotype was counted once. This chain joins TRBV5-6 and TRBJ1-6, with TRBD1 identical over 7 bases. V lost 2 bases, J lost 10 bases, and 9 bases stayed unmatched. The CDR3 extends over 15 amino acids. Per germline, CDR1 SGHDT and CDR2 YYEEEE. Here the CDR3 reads CASSFFDRAGSPLHF. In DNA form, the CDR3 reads TGTGCCAGCAGCTTTTTTGACAGGGCAGGGTCACCCCTCCACTTT.

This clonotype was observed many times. CDR3 in amino acids: CASSYSGLTDQYF. The CDR3 nucleotides are TGTGCCAGCAGTTATTCCGGGCTTACGGACCAGTACTTC. The chain employs TRBV6-2 or TRBV6-3 and TRBJ2-5; D gene ambiguous. Per germline, CDR1 MNHEY and CDR2 SVGEGT. CDR3 length equals 13 residues. Trimming removed 3 bases from V and 10 bases from J, with 15 bases in between.

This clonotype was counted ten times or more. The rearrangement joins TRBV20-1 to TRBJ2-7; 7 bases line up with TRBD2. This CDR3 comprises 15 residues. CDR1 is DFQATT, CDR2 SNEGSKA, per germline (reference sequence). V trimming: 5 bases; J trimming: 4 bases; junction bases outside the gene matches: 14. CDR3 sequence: CSAASSRGRSYEQYF. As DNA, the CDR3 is TGCAGTGCTGCCTCGTCCCGCGGGAGATCGTACGAGCAGTACTTC.

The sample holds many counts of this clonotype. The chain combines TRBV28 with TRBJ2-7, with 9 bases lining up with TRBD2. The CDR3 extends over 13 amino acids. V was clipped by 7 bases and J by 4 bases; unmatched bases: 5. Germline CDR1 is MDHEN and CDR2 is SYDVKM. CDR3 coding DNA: TGTGCCAGCACCATAGCGGGAGTATACGAGCAGTACTTC. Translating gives CASTIAGVYEQYF.

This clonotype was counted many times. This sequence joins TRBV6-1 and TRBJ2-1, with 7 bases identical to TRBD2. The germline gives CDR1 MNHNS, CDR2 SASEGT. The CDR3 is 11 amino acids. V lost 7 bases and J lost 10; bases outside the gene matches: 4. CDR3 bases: TGTGCCAGCACGGAAGCGGGAGAGCAGTTCTTC. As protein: CASTEAGEQFF.

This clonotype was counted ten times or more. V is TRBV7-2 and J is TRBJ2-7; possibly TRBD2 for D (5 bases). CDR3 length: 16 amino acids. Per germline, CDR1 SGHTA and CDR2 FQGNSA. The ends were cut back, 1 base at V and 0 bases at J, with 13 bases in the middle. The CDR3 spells CASSLGAGFSSYEQYF. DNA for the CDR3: TGTGCCAGCAGCTTAGGGGCGGGTTTCAGCTCCTACGAGCAGTACTTC. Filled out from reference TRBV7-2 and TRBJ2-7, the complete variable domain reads GAGVSQSPSNKVTEKGKDVELRCDPISGHTALYWYRQSLGQGLEFLIYFQGNSAPDKSGLPSDRFSAERTGGSVSTLTIQRTQQEDSAVYLCASSLGAGFSSYEQYFGPGTRLTVT.

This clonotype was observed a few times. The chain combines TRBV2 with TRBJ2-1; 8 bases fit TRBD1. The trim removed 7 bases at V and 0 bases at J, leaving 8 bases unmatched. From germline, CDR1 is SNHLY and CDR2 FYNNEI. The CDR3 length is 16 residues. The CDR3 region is CASTQGAGSSYNEQFF. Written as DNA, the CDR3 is TGTGCCAGCACCCAGGGGGCGGGGAGCTCCTACAATGAGCAGTTCTTC.

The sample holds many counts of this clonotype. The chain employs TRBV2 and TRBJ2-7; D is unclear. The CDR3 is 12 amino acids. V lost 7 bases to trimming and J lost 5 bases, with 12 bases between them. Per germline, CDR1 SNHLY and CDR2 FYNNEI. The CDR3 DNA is TGTGCCAGCAAGACAATAAGGCACGAGCAGTACTTC. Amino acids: CASKTIRHEQYF.

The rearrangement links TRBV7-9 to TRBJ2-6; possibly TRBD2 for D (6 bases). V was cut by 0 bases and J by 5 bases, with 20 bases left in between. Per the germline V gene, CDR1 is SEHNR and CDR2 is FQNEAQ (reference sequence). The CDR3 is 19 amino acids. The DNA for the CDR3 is TGTGCCAGCAGCTTAGCCGAGTGGCAGGCGGGGAAGTGGGCCAACGTCCTGACTTTC. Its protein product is CASSLAEWQAGKWANVLTF.